The sequence of this T cell receptor beta chain was determined in a study of human T cells and chemical hapten exposure. Study-wide context: Chiefly female patients presented with alopecia areata, totalis or universalis.

Study outcomes and limitations: Relative to control repertoires, expanded TCRs gave rise to significantly more large CDR3 similarity clusters.

The CDR3 has 11 amino acids. A remark on this clonotype: As yet, its antigen is unknown.

Time point here: patch test 2, 6 weeks after DPC sensitization. Treatment: therapeutic diphenylcyclopropenone sensitization with weekly scalp DPC. Sequencing started from total RNA isolated from unfractionated whole blood. In TCRdb, the RACE reads were re-called with MiXCR into one record per CDR3 protein. This table has under 450,000 distinct CDR3 sequences, about 6% appearing once. The input for sequencing was whole blood, taken in connection with sensitization to the hapten diphenylcyclopropenone (DPC). The receptor's source is a woman between 18 and 30 years old with alopecia areata. Some clones in this sample may be carry-over from other donors' samples. This chain uses TRBV21-1 with TRBJ1-3. TRBV21-1 is a pseudogene locus. The CDR3 DNA is TGTGCCAGCAGACAGCGAAACACCATATATTTT. Protein product: CASRQRNTIYF.